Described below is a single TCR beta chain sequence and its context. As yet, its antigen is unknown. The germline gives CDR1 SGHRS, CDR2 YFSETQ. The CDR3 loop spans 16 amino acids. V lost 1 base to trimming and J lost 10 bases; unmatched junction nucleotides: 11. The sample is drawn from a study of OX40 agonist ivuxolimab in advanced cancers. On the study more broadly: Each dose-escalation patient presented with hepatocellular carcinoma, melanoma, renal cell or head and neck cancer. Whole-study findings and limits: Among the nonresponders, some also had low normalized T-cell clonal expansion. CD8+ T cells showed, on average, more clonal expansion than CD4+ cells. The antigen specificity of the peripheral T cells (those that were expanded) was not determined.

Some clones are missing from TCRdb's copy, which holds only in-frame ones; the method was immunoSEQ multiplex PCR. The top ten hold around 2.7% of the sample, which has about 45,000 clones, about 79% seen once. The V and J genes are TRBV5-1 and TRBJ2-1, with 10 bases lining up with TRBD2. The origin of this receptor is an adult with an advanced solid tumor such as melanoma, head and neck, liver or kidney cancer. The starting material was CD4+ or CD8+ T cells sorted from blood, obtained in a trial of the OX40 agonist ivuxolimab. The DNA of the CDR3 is TGCGCCAGCAGCTTGCTTGGGACTAGCGAGGGTAGCGAGCAGTTCTTC. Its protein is CASSLLGTSEGSEQFF.